This T cell receptor (beta chain) was observed in a study of blood T cell repertoires in COVID-19. Across the study: Sites in the United States, Italy and Spain provided acute and convalescent COVID-19 samples.

Here immunoSEQ multiplex PCR was the method, and the copy in TCRdb shows in-frame clones only, minus some. The table shows around 300,000 clones, with almost 90% occurring only once. This sequence was found in a woman under 40 with COVID-19, enrolled during active disease. Sequenced sample: peripheral blood.

CDR3 residues: CATSDRGQTNYGYTF. CDR3 nucleotides: TGTGCCACCAGTGATAGAGGACAGACTAACTATGGCTACACCTTC. The chain couples TRBV24-1 to TRBJ1-2, with TRBD1 as a possible D gene (6 bases). CDR1 and CDR2 (germline): KGHDR, SFDVKD. V was cut by 3 bases and J by 0 bases, with 10 bases left in between. This CDR3 contains 15 residues.